This is a list of T cell receptor beta chains from one sample in a study of technical replicates of blood from several donors. Here immunoSEQ multiplex PCR was the method, and the copy in TCRdb shows in-frame clones only, minus some. Of some 80,000 clones listed, more than 85% are singletons. Sequenced sample: T cells isolated from PBMCs. These receptors came from a human donor in good health. The CDR3 runs from the conserved cysteine through the conserved F or W. A D gene is named only where the DNA matches it firmly. Part of the rows lack a size; the others show once, few, many or a class for expanded clones.

V	J	D	size	DNA	CDR3
TRBV5-1	TRBJ2-3	-	-	TGCGCCAGCAGCTTGGTCTTAGGCACAGATACGCAGTATTTT	CASSLVLGTDTQYF
TRBV4-1	TRBJ2-2	-	-	TGCGCCAGCAGCCCAGGAATGCACGGGGAGCTGTTTTTT	CASSPGMHGELFF
TRBV11-2	TRBJ2-7	TRBD1	-	TGTGCCAGCAGCTTACAGGACAGGGCCGAGCAGTACTTC	CASSLQDRAEQYF
TRBV6-5	TRBJ2-1	-	once	TGTGCCAGCAGTTACACAGGGCCTTACAATGAGCAGTTCTTC	CASSYTGPYNEQFF
TRBV27	TRBJ2-3	TRBD1	once	TGTGCCAGTGAGGACAGGGGCACAGATACGCAGTATTTT	CASEDRGTDTQYF
TRBV6-5	TRBJ2-7	-	-	TGCACAACGGGACGGGGGATATACGAGCAGTACTTC	CTTGRGIYEQYF
TRBV5-1	TRBJ2-3	TRBD2	-	TGCGCCAGCAGCTTTACGGGACTAGCGGGAGTGCCCGATACGCAGTATTTT	CASSFTGLAGVPDTQYF
TRBV5-4	TRBJ2-3	TRBD2	-	TGTGCCAGCAGCTTTCTAGCGGGGTCCCCAGATACGCAGTATTTT	CASSFLAGSPDTQYF
TRBV18	TRBJ2-2	TRBD2	few	TGTGCCAGCTCACCGAGACCGGGACTAGCGGTGGACACCGGGGAGCTGTTTTTT	CASSPRPGLAVDTGELFF
TRBV9	TRBJ2-7	-	-	TGTGCCAGCAGGGACAGCTCCTACGAGCAGTACTTC	CASRDSSYEQYF
TRBV21-1	TRBJ2-1	-	once	TGTGCCAGATGGTTGGGGCAGGGTAGTAGAAATGAGCAGTTCTTC	CARWLGQGSRNEQFF
TRBV7-9	TRBJ1-1	-	-	TGTGCCAGCAGCTTTTGGGGGGGGAACACTGAAGCTTTCTTT	CASSFWGGNTEAFF
TRBV7-9	TRBJ2-2	-	-	TGTGCCAGCAGCTTGGAGGCGGAGCTGTTTTTT	CASSLEAELFF
TRBV15	TRBJ2-1	-	-	TGTGCCACCAGCAGCTCACAAGCGCGGAGCTACAATGAGCAGTTCTTC	CATSSSQARSYNEQFF
TRBV29-1	TRBJ2-1	TRBD2	-	TGCAGCGCAATGGATAGCGGGACTAGGGGTTTCGGTGAGCAGTTCTTC	CSAMDSGTRGFGEQFF
TRBV7-2	TRBJ2-7	TRBD1	-	TGTGCCAGCAGCTCTTATCTGACAGGGTCCTACGAGCAGTACTTC	CASSSYLTGSYEQYF
TRBV29-1	TRBJ2-7	-	-	TGCAGCGTTGAGAATCGGGGCTACGAGCAGTACTTC	CSVENRGYEQYF